What follows are 16 T cell receptor beta chains derived from one specimen sequenced in a study of T cell responses to AZD1222 COVID-19 vaccine. Sequencing was performed with immunoSEQ multiplex PCR; in TCRdb, only in-frame clones are kept and a portion is missing. The top ten hold approximately 3.1% of the sample, which has some 150,000 clones, approximately 89% seen once. The material was peripheral blood, obtained on day 0 of MenACWY control vaccination. Receptors were obtained from an adult in good health.

This chain uses TRBV7-9 with TRBJ2-1, with D perhaps matching TRBD1 or TRBD2 (6 bases each). This CDR3 comprises 16 residues. Per the germline V gene, CDR1 is SEHNR and CDR2 is FQNEAQ (reference sequence). V dropped 1 base and J dropped 4 bases, with 14 bases sitting between them. The CDR3 spells CASSLETGGGYNEQFF. In DNA form, the CDR3 reads TGTGCCAGCAGCTTAGAGACAGGTGGGGGGTACAATGAGCAGTTCTTC.

On this clone: Other DNA sequences in the same sample also yield this CDR3. The chain is built from TRBV6-6 and TRBJ2-3, with 12 bases identical to TRBD2. The trim removed 5 bases at V and 1 base at J, leaving 4 bases unmatched. The CDR3 has 16 amino acids. Germline-derived CDR1 and CDR2 are MNHNY and SVGAGI (reference sequence). Here the CDR3 reads CASSQRLAGGTDTQYF. CDR3 nucleotide sequence: TGTGCCAGCAGTCAGAGACTAGCGGGAGGCACAGATACGCAGTATTTT.

This clone was detected once. CDR3 amino acids: CASSLNAGANVLTF. The CDR3 DNA is TGCGCCAGCAGCCTCAACGCTGGGGCCAACGTCCTGACTTTC. The genes are TRBV5-1 and TRBJ2-6; no definite D call. This CDR3 has 14 residues. Trimming cost V 4 bases and J 2 bases, with 7 bases left between them. CDR1 is SGHRS, CDR2 YFSETQ, per germline.

The chain uses TRBV19 and TRBJ2-1; tentatively, D is TRBD2 (5 bases). CDR3 length: 15 residues. Trimming shortened V by 1 base and J by 7 bases, and 14 bases separated the two germline ends. Germline V lookup: CDR1 LNHDA, CDR2 SQIVND (reference sequence). CDR3 protein: CASSIGPTRRNEQFF. Written as DNA, the CDR3 is TGTGCCAGTAGTATAGGCCCCACTAGAAGGAATGAGCAGTTCTTC.

The J gene is TRBJ2-7, the V gene TRBV5-5; the D gene is possibly TRBD2 (6 bases). From germline, CDR1 is SGHKS and CDR2 YYEKEE (reference sequence). The CDR3 spans 15 residues. V was trimmed by 5 bases and J by 0 bases, leaving 15 bases between them. CDR3 sequence: CASSWDFILSYEQYF. CDR3 in DNA: TGTGCCAGCAGTTGGGACTTCATTCTCTCCTACGAGCAGTACTTC.

A single count supports this clone. The rearrangement uses TRBV21-1 and TRBJ2-3; whether TRBD2, the table's D call, matches the DNA was not checked. TRBV21-1 corresponds to a pseudogene. CDR3 size: 17 residues. For the CDR3, the DNA is TGTGCCAGCAGCAAAAGGACTAGCGGGGGACACACAGATACGCAGTATTTT. It yields the protein CASSKRTSGGHTDTQYF.

This clone has just one count. The CDR3 sequence: CATSDLGIWDTDTQYF. CDR3 DNA sequence: TGTGCCACCAGTGATTTGGGAATCTGGGACACAGATACGCAGTATTTT. J is TRBJ2-3 and V is TRBV24-1; D is unresolved. The CDR3 has 16 residues. CDR1 KGHDR and CDR2 SFDVKD come from the germline V gene. Trimming took off 0 bases at V and 2 bases at J, with 11 bases between the two ends.

This rearrangement joins TRBV7-2 to TRBJ2-3; a weak D match, TRBD1 (5 bases). The CDR3 has 15 amino acids. V was clipped by 2 bases and J by 0 bases, with 9 bases between them. CDR1 is SGHTA, CDR2 FQGNSA, per germline. Here the CDR3 reads CASSLNGASTDTQYF. The CDR3 bases are TGTGCCAGCAGCTTAAATGGGGCTAGCACAGATACGCAGTATTTT.

This chain links TRBV9 with TRBJ2-2, with 10 positions matching TRBD2. This CDR3 is built from 16 residues. V shed 0 bases, J shed 4 bases, and the junction held 3 bases outside the gene matches. Germline V gene sequence: CDR1 SGDLS, CDR2 YYNGEE. CDR3 in amino acids: CASSVGVAGGTGELFF. CDR3 nucleotide sequence: TGTGCCAGCAGCGTAGGGGTAGCGGGAGGCACCGGGGAGCTGTTTTTT.

This chain uses TRBV7-2 with TRBJ1-2; tentative D call: TRBD1 (5 bases). CDR1 is SGHTA, CDR2 FQGNSA, per germline. V shed 0 bases and J shed 4 bases, with 9 bases lying between them. CDR3 length: 14 amino acids. CDR3 sequence: CASSLAGPSYGYTF. CDR3 DNA: TGTGCCAGCAGCTTAGCGGGGCCCAGCTATGGCTACACCTTC.

This clone was found a few times. The chain links TRBV28 to TRBJ1-5; a possible D gene is TRBD1 (5 bases). Germline lookup yields CDR1 MDHEN and CDR2 SYDVKM. Between the trimmed V and J ends, which lost 6 bases and 7 bases, there was a span of 19 bases. The CDR3 runs 15 residues. The CDR3 coding sequence is TGTGCCAGCAGGCCCTCCGGGGGGGAGGGACAGCCCCAGCATTTT. This translates into CASRPSGGEGQPQHF. The entire variable domain, with the rest obtained from reference TRBV28 and TRBJ1-5, is as follows: DVKVTQSSRYLVKRTGEKVFLECVQDMDHENMFWYRQDPGLGLRLIYFSYDVKMKEKGDIPEGYSVSREKKERFSLILESASTNQTSMYLCASRPSGGEGQPQHFGDGTRLSIL.

The rearrangement uses TRBV5-4 and TRBJ2-3; no reliable D call. V lost 0 bases and J lost 0, with 8 bases in between. The CDR3 covers 15 residues. In germline, CDR1 is SGHNT, CDR2 YYREEE (reference sequence). In DNA form, the CDR3 reads TGTGCCAGCAGCTTGGCAGTGGCGAGCACAGATACGCAGTATTTT. This gives the protein CASSLAVASTDTQYF.

The chain combines TRBV5-6 with TRBJ1-6; TRBD1 agrees at 10 bases. V was clipped by 4 bases and J by 9 bases; unmatched bases: 4. The CDR3 totals 14 residues. CDR1 is SGHDT, CDR2 YYEEEE, per germline. CDR3 region: CASSGDRGPSPLHF. The CDR3 region has the DNA TGTGCCAGCAGCGGAGACAGGGGGCCTTCACCCCTCCACTTT.

The chain joins TRBV6-2 or TRBV6-3 to TRBJ2-7; no clear D gene. The CDR3 runs to 14 residues. The germline gives CDR1 MNHEY, CDR2 SVGEGT. Trimming cost V 4 bases and J 3 bases, with 13 bases left between them. CDR3: CASSSGPSGYEQYF. The CDR3 region has the DNA TGTGCCAGCAGTTCCGGACCCAGTGGCTACGAGCAGTACTTC.

The count of this clone is one. The chain combines TRBV9 with TRBJ2-1; D is undetermined. Trimming took off 0 bases at V and 4 bases at J, with 11 bases between the two ends. The germline gives CDR1 SGDLS, CDR2 YYNGEE. The CDR3 extends over 15 amino acids. CDR3 nucleotides: TGTGCCAGCAGCGTAGAAGTCGGTCGATACAATGAGCAGTTCTTC. Protein: CASSVEVGRYNEQFF.

The V and J genes are TRBV28 and TRBJ1-5, with D possibly TRBD1 on 6 matching bases. The V gene's germline CDR1 is MDHEN and CDR2 SYDVKM. V shed 7 bases and J shed 5 bases, with 15 bases lying between them. The CDR3 length is 14 residues. Here the CDR3 DNA reads TGTGCCAGCAAACCCGGGACACCTCATCAGCCCCAGCATTTT. It specifies CASKPGTPHQPQHF.